One sample yielded the 3 T cell receptor beta chains listed below, sequenced in a study of vaccination and CD4 T cells after COVID-19 (dated by TCRdb to between 2021 and 2024). Receptor amplification or capture employed PCR. Sequencing was carried out with an Illumina iSeq 100. At the Johns Hopkins FTIC core, DNA from the cultured CD4+ T cells underwent TCR sequencing with the Oncomine TCR Beta short-read assay. In-frame beta chains were kept once TCRdb had trimmed the public reads at Q25 with fastp and called clones with MiXCR. Entries are consolidated by CDR3 protein sequence, retaining the most common genes and DNA. Recorded for this sample are around 26,000 distinct CDR3 sequences; less than 45% of them occurred a single time. The ten largest make up around 5.1% of the sample. These receptors' antigens are unknown. The label giving this sample's time point can be read as: late sampling 161 to 241 days after vaccination in a few convalescent patients. What the treatment or condition label conveys for this sample: roughly ten-day PBMC culture with coronavirus spike peptide pools or control peptides (ViraFEST assay).

The source material was CD4+ T cells from blood, cultured in vitro, sampled about 7 months after SARS-CoV-2 vaccination. The source of these receptors is a human donor who had recovered from COVID-19.

V is TRBV10-3 and J is TRBJ1-5; D is unresolved. Deletions cut 4 bases from V and 3 bases from J, with 10 bases between. Germline CDR1 ENHRY, CDR2 SYGVKD. This CDR3 is built from 14 residues. The CDR3 here is CAISGGSNNQPQHF. The CDR3 DNA reads as TGTGCCATCAGTGGCGGGTCTAACAATCAGCCCCAGCATTTT.

The chain employs TRBV19 and TRBJ1-5; 7 positions match TRBD1. From germline, CDR1 is LNHDA and CDR2 SQIVND (reference sequence). The ends lost 6 bases at V and 1 base at J; junction bases unmatched: 9. This CDR3 comprises 16 residues. The CDR3 nucleotides are TGTGCCAGTAGGACAACAAAGGGGGCGAGCAATCAGCCCCAGCATTTT. As protein: CASRTTKGASNQPQHF.

The chain uses TRBV5-4 and TRBJ2-3; 10 bases line up with TRBD2. The CDR3 is 14 residues long. Germline CDR1 and CDR2: SGHNT and YYREEE (reference sequence). With 2 bases clipped from V and 5 bases from J, the junction kept 2 bases outside the gene matches. CDR3 loop: CASSLGTSEDTQYF. CDR3 in DNA: TGTGCCAGCAGCTTAGGGACTAGCGAAGATACGCAGTATTTT.